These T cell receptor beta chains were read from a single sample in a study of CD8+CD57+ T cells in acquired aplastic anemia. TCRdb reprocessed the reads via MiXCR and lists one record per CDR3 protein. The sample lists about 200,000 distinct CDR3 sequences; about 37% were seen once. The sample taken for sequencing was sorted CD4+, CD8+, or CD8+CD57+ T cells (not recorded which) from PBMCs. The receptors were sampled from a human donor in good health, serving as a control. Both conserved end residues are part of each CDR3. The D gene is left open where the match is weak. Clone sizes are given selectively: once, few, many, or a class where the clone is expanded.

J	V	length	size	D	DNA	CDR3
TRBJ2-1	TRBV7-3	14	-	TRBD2	TGTGCCAGCAGCAGGGGACTAGCGGGAGGGCGTGTGTTCTTC	CASSRGLAGGRVFF
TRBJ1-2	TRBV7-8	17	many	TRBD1	TGTGCCAGCAGCCCAACGGGACAGGGGGCTTTCAGCTCTGGCTACACCTTC	CASSPTGQGAFSSGYTF
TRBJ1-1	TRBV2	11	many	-	TGTGCCAGCAGTTGGACAGTAGAAGCTTTCTTT	CASSWTVEAFF
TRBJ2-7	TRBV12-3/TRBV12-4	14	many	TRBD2	TGTGCCAGCAGAGGATCGACTAGCGGTTACGAGCAGTACTTC	CASRGSTSGYEQYF
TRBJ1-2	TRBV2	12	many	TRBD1	TGTGCCAGCAGGTACAGGGGTTTTGGCTACACCTTC	CASRYRGFGYTF
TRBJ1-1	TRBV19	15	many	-	TGTGCCAGTAGGATACCCTCACTTCTGAACACTGAAGCTTTCTTT	CASRIPSLLNTEAFF
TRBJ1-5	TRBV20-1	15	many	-	TGCAGTGCTAACGGAGGGGGGGAGAGCAATCAGCCCCAGCATTTT	CSANGGGESNQPQHF
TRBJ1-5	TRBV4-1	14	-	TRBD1	TGCGCCAGCAGCCAAGATACAGGGGGTCAGCCCCAGCATTTT	CASSQDTGGQPQHF
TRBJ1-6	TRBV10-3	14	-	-	TGTGCCATCAGTTTTGGTACACATAATTCACCCCTCCACTTT	CAISFGTHNSPLHF
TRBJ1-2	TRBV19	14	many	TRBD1	TGTGCCAGTAGTAGACTAGAGGGGGCGCATGGCTACACCTTC	CASSRLEGAHGYTF
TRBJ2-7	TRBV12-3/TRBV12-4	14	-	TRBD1	TGTGCCAGCAGCCCCCGGGACAGGGGCTACGAGCAGTACTTC	CASSPRDRGYEQYF
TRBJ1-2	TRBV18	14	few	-	TGTGCCAGCTCACCAGAGGCAGCAAGCTATGGCTACACCTTC	CASSPEAASYGYTF
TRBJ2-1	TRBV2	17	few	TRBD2	TGTGCCAGCAGATCGGGACTAGCGGGAGCCTCCTACAATGAGCAGTTCTTC	CASRSGLAGASYNEQFF
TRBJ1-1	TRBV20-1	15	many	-	TGCAGTGCTGGAGGAGGGGACGGAACGAACACTGAAGCTTTCTTT	CSAGGGDGTNTEAFF